This record covers a single T cell receptor (beta chain). The data are from a study of technical replicates of blood from a handful of donors. V lost 5 bases to trimming and J lost 3 bases, with 10 bases between them. Germline V gene lookup returns CDR1 SGHTA and CDR2 FQGTGA. The CDR3 is 13 residues long. Profiling relied on immunoSEQ multiplex PCR, and the TCRdb table lists in-frame clones only, not all of them. The sample contains around 86,000 clones, 96% of which appear only once. This TCR came from a human donor in good health. The V and J genes are TRBV7-3 and TRBJ1-1; D gene ambiguous. The sample comprised T cells isolated from PBMCs. The CDR3 here is CASSLNRDTEAFF. The CDR3 nucleotides are TGTGCCAGCAGCCTAAACAGAGACACTGAAGCTTTCTTT.